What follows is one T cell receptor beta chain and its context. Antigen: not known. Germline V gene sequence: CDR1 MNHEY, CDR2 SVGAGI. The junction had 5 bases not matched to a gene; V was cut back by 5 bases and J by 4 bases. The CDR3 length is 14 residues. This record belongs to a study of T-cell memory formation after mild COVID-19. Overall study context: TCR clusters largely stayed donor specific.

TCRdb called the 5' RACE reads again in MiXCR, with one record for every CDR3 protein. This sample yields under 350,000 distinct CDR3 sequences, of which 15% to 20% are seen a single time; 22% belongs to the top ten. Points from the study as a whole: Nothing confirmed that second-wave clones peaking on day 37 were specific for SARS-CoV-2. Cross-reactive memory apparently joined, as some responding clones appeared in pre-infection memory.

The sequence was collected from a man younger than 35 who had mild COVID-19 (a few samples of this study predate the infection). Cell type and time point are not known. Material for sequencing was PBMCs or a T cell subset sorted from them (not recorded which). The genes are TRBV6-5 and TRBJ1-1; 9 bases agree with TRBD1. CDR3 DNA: TGTGCCAGCAGTCGACAGGGGGTATCCACTGAAGCTTTCTTT. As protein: CASSRQGVSTEAFF.